This T cell receptor (beta chain) comes out of a study of blood T cells in healthy people across ages. General study points: Whereas aged donors had fewer naive CD4+ cells, long-lived donors had more of them and higher diversity. Across the age range, TCR beta diversity per million T cells fell in a roughly linear way.

The ends lost 0 bases at V and 10 bases at J; junction bases unmatched: 15. Germline V lookup: CDR1 LNHNV, CDR2 YYDKDF (reference sequence). CDR3 size: 18 residues. There are a few counts of this clonotype. Antigen specificity is unknown. The authors ran a second PCR of 7 to 11 cycles using a sample-barcoded 5' primer and a J-beta primer mix. Sequencing yielded, for each sample, at least 2.5 million paired-end reads carrying CDR3. TCRdb re-called the 5' RACE reads through MiXCR, storing one row per CDR3 protein. The sample has about 1.8 million distinct CDR3 sequences, roughly 49% seen once. Sequences were obtained from blood. This clonotype was obtained from a middle-aged woman in good health. The chain links TRBV15 to TRBJ2-3, with TRBD2 matching over 11 bases. CDR3: CATSRETPTSGGGGAQYF. DNA for the CDR3: TGTGCCACCAGCAGAGAAACACCTACTAGCGGGGGCGGAGGTGCGCAGTATTTT.